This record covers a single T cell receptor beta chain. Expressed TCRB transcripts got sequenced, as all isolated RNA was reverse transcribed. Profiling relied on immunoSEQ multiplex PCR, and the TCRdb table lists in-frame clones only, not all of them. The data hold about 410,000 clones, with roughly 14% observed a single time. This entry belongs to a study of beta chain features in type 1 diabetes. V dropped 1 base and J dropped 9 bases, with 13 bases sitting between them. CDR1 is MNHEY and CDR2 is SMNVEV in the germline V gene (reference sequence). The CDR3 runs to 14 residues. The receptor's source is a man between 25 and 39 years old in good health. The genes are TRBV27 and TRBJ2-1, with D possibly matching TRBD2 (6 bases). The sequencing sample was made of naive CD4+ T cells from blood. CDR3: CASSLLRLAREQFF. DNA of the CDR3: TGTGCCAGCAGTTTATTACGCCTAGCGCGTGAGCAGTTCTTC.